This TCR beta chain is from a study of blood T cell repertoires in COVID-19. CDR1 and CDR2 (germline): SGHTA, FQGNSA. V was pared by 5 bases and J by 0 bases, with 8 bases of the junction left unmatched. This CDR3 comprises 17 residues. Sequencing was performed with immunoSEQ multiplex PCR; in TCRdb, only in-frame clones are kept and a portion is missing. The profile shows some 140,000 clones, 91% of them singletons. The sample comprised peripheral blood. The chain couples TRBV7-2 to TRBJ1-4; 8 bases agree with TRBD1. This TCR was sampled from a man in his fifties or sixties with acute or convalescent COVID-19. The CDR3 is CASSGQGPLTTNEKLFF. The DNA for the CDR3 is TGTGCCAGCAGCGGACAGGGCCCCCTTACAACTAATGAAAAACTGTTTTTT. Complete variable domain (other parts from reference TRBV7-2 and TRBJ1-4): GAGVSQSPSNKVTEKGKDVELRCDPISGHTALYWYRQSLGQGLEFLIYFQGNSAPDKSGLPSDRFSAERTGGSVSTLTIQRTQQEDSAVYLCASSGQGPLTTNEKLFFGSGTQLSVL.